This T cell receptor (beta chain) was recovered during a study of control samples from healthy donors and cancer patients. Profiling relied on immunoSEQ multiplex PCR, and the TCRdb table lists in-frame clones only, not all of them. The sample contains roughly 76,000 clones, roughly 93% of which appear only once. Trimming took 3 bases from V and 3 from J, leaving 9 bases between them. The CDR3 extends over 13 amino acids. The germline CDR1 and CDR2 sequences are DFQATT and SNEGSKA (reference sequence). V is TRBV20-1 and J is TRBJ1-3; D is ambiguous. This sequence was found in a woman aged 40 to 49 with lung cancer. Source material: PBMCs. The CDR3 DNA follows: TGCAGTGCTAGTTTGGGAGTTGGAAACACCATATATTTT. Its protein product is CSASLGVGNTIYF.